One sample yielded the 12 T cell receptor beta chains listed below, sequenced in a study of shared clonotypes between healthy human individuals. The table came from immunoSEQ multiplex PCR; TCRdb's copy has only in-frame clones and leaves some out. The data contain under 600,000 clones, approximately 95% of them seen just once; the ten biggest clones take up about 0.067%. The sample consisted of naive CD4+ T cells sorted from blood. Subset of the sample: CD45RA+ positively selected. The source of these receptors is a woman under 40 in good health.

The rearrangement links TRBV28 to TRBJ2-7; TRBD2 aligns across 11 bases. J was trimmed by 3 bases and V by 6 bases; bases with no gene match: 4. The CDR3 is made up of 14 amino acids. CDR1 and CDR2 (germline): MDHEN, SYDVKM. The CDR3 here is CASSQTSGSYEQYF. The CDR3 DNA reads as TGTGCCAGCAGCCAAACTAGCGGGAGCTACGAGCAGTACTTC.

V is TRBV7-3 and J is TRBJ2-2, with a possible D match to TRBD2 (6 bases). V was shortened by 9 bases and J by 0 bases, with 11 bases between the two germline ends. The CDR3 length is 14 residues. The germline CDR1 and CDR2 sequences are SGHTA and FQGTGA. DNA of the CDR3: TGTGCCAGTACTAGCACTGCGAACACCGGGGAGCTGTTTTTT. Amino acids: CASTSTANTGELFF.

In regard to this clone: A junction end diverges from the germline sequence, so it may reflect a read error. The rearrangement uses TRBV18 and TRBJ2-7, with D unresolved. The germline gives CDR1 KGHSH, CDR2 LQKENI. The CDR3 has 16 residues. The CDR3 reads CASSPTRPDLGYEQYF. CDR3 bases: TGTGCCAGCTCACCCACCCGACCCGACTTGGGCTACGAGCAATACTTC.

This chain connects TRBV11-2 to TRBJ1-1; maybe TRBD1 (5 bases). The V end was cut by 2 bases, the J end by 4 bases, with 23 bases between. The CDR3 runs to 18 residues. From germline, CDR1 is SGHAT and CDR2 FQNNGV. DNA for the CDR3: TGTGCCAGCAGCTTATTCTCGAGTCTTCTGAGGGGTCGCACTGAAGCTTTCTTT. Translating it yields CASSLFSSLLRGRTEAFF.

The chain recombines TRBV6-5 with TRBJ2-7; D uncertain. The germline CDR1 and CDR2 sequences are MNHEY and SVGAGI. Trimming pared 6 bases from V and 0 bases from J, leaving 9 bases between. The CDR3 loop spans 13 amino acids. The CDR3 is CASRKPSSYEQYF. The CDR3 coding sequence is TGTGCCAGCAGGAAACCTAGCTCCTACGAGCAGTACTTC.

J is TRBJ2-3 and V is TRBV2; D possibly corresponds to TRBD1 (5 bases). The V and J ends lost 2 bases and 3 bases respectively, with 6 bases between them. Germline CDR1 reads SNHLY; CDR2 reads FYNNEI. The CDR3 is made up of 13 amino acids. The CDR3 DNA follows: TGTGCCAGCAGTGAACAGGGTACAGATACGCAGTATTTT. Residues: CASSEQGTDTQYF. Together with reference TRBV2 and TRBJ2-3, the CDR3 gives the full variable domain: EPEVTQTPSHQVTQMGQEVILRCVPISNHLYFYWYRQILGQKVEFLVSFYNNEISEKSEIFDDQFSVERPDGSNFTLKIRSTKLEDSAMYFCASSEQGTDTQYFGPGTRLTVL.

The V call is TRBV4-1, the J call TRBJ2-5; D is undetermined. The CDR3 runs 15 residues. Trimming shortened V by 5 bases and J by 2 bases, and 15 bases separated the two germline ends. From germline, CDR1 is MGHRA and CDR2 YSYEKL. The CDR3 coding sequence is TGCGCCAGCAGCTTTGACCTCATCTCTCAAGAGACCCAGTACTTC. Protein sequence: CASSFDLISQETQYF.

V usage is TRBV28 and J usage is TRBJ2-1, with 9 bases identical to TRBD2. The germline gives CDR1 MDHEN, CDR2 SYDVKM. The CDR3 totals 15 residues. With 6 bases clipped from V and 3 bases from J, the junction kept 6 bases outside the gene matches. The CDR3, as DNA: TGTGCCAGCAGCCGTAGCGGGAGCCTCTACAATGAGCAGTTCTTC. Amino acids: CASSRSGSLYNEQFF.

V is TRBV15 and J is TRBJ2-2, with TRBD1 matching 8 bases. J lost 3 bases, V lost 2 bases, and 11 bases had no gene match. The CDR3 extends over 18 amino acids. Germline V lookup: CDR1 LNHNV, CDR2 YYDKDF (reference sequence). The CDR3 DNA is TGTGCCACCAGCAGACTTCTTGGGACAGGATCAGACACCGGGGAGCTGTTTTTT. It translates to CATSRLLGTGSDTGELFF.

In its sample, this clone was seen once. In DNA form, the CDR3 reads TGTGCCAGCAGCTCCAGGGGTTCCGGGGAGCTGTTTTTT. This sequence encodes CASSSRGSGELFF. The chain employs TRBV7-9 and TRBJ2-2, with D possibly matching TRBD1 (6 bases). CDR1 is SEHNR and CDR2 is FQNEAQ in the germline V gene (reference sequence). V gave up 4 bases and J gave up 6 bases, with 9 bases separating them. This CDR3 is 13 amino acids long. The full variable domain, its missing parts supplied by reference TRBV7-9 and TRBJ2-2, is DTGVSQNPRHKITKRGQNVTFRCDPISEHNRLYWYRQTLGQGPEFLTYFQNEAQLEKSRLLSDRFSAERPKGSFSTLEIQRTEQGDSAMYLCASSSRGSGELFFGEGSRLTVL.

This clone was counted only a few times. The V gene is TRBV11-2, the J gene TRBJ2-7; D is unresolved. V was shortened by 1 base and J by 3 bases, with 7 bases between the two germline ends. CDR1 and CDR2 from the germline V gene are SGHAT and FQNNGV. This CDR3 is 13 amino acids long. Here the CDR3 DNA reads TGTGCCAGCAGCTTAGCCAATTACTACGAGCAGTACTTC. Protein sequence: CASSLANYYEQYF.

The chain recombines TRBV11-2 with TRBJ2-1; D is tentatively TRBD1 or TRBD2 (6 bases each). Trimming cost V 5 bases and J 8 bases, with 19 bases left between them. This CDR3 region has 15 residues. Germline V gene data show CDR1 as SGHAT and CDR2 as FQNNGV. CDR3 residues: CASSHDGSWGHEQFF. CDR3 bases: TGTGCCAGCAGCCATGACGGGAGCTGGGGGCATGAGCAGTTCTTC.